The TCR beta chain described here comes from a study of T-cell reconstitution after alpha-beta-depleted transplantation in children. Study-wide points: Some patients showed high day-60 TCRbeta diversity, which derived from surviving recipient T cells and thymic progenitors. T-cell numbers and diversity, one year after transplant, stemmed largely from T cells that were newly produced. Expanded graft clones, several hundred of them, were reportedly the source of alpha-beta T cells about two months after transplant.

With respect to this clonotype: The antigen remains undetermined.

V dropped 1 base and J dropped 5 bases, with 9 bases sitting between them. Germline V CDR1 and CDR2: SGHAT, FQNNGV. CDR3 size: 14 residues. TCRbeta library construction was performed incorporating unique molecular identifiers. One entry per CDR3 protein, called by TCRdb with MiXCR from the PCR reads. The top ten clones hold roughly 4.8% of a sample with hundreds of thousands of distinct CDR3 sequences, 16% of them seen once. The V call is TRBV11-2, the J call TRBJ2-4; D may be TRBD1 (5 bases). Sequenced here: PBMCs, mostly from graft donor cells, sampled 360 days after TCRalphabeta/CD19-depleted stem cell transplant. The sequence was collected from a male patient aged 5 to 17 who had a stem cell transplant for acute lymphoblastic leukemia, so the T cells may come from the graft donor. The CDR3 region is CASSLAGLENIQYF. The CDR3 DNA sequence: TGTGCCAGCAGCTTAGCAGGGTTGGAAAACATTCAGTACTTC.